The 5 T cell receptor beta chains below were found in one sample sequenced in a study of molecular identifiers for immune sequencing clone quantification. TCRdb passed the PCR reads through MiXCR, listing each CDR3 protein once. The sample has 40,000 to 45,000 distinct CDR3 sequences; 15% to 20% are singletons. The sequenced material came from naive CD8+ T cells from blood, with Jurkat cell RNA spiked in. Subset denoted: FACS-sorted CD8+CD4-CCR7+CD45RA+ naive T cells. The receptors here all came from a human donor in good health. Some libraries in this study had Jurkat cell RNA spiked in.

This clonotype was detected many times. For the CDR3, the DNA is TGTGCCAGCAGCTTTACCGGGACAGGGGCATATGAGCAGTTCTTC. This codes for CASSFTGTGAYEQFF. The chain has TRBV5-8 and TRBJ2-1, with TRBD1 matching over 10 bases. CDR3 size: 15 residues. Germline V gene data show CDR1 as SGHTS and CDR2 as YDEGEE. V shed 2 bases and J 8 bases; nucleotides not matched to a gene: 7.

The table lists this clonotype with many counts. The chain employs TRBV28 and TRBJ2-7, with unresolved D. V was clipped by 3 bases and J by 4 bases, with 10 bases between them. Germline CDR1 MDHEN, CDR2 SYDVKM. The CDR3 is 13 amino acids. The CDR3 bases are TGTGCCAGCAGTTTCAGCAGGTATTACGAGCAGTACTTC. Translating gives CASSFSRYYEQYF.

In regard to this clonotype: A much more abundant neighbour one base away suggests this may be a read error. The chain uses TRBV2 and TRBJ1-1, with D uncertain. This CDR3 is 15 amino acids long. Germline CDR1 and CDR2: SNHLY and FYNNEI. V was clipped by 0 bases and J by 8 bases, with 16 bases between them. CDR3 in DNA: TGTGCCAGCAGTGAAGCACAGACGGGATGTGAGGAAGCTTTCTTT. Translating gives CASSEAQTGCEEAFF. Drawing the rest from reference TRBV2 and TRBJ1-1, the complete variable domain is EPEVTQTPSHQVTQMGQEVILRCVPISNHLYFYWYRQILGQKVEFLVSFYNNEISEKSEIFDDQFSVERPDGSNFTLKIRSTKLEDSAMYFCASSEAQTGCEEAFFGQGTRLTVV.

The chain has TRBV4-3 and TRBJ2-7; D is ambiguous. Germline V lookup: CDR1 LGHNA, CDR2 YSLEER. CDR3 length: 14 residues. The ends were cut back, 1 base at V and 1 base at J, with 8 bases in the middle. Here the CDR3 reads CASSQAPASYEQYF. Written as DNA, the CDR3 is TGCGCCAGCAGCCAAGCTCCCGCGTCCTACGAGCAGTACTTC.

This clonotype was counted at least ten times. The J gene is TRBJ1-1, the V gene TRBV4-3; TRBD1 might be the D (6 bases). The CDR3 loop spans 15 amino acids. V was cut by 0 bases and J by 3 bases, with 11 bases left in between. Germline CDR1 is LGHNA and CDR2 is YSLEER. This CDR3 is CASSQDNRVDTEAFF. CDR3 nucleotides: TGCGCCAGCAGCCAAGATAACAGGGTGGACACTGAAGCTTTCTTT.